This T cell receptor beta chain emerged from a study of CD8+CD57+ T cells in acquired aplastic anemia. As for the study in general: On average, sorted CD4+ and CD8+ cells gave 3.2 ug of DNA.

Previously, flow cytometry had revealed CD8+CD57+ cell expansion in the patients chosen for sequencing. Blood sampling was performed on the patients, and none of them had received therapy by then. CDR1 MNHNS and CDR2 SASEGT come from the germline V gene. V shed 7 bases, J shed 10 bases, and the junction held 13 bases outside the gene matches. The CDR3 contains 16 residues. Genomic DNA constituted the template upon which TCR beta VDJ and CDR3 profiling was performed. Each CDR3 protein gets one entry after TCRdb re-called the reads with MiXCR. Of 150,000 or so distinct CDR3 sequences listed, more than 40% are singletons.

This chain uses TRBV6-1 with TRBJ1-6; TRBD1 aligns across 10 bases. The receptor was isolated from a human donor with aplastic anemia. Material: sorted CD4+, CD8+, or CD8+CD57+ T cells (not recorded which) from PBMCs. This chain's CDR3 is CASTPGQGIPESPLHF. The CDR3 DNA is TGTGCCAGCACCCCGGGACAGGGGATCCCTGAGTCACCCCTCCACTTT.